This TCR beta chain comes out of a study of cytomegalovirus exposure and HLA in healthy donors. Notes on the study in general: Association of a missense DCLRE1C variant with TCR beta V- and J-gene trimming was reported in a later analysis.

With respect to this clone: What it binds is not known.

The germline V gene has CDR1 SGHDT and CDR2 YYEEEE. V lost 4 bases to trimming and J lost 7 bases, with 17 bases between them. CDR3 length: 14 amino acids. Amplification used 60 Vbeta primers and 13 Jbeta primers. The table came from immunoSEQ multiplex PCR; TCRdb's copy has only in-frame clones and leaves some out. Its listing shows roughly 75,000 clones. The gene calls are TRBV5-6 and TRBJ1-2; the D is unclear. This receptor was identified in a man between 40 and 49 years old in good health and CMV-seronegative. The sequencing input was PBMCs. In nucleotides, the CDR3 is TGTGCCAGCAGCCTGGGGTCGCAGTCGTTTGGCTACACCTTC. Protein product: CASSLGSQSFGYTF. The variable domain in full, completed from reference TRBV5-6 and TRBJ1-2, reads DAGVTQSPTHLIKTRGQQVTLRCSPKSGHDTVSWYQQALGQGPQFIFQYYEEEERQRGNFPDRFSGHQFPNYSSELNVNALLLGDSALYLCASSLGSQSFGYTFGSGTRLTVV.